The sequence of this TCR beta chain was determined in a study of T cells after yellow fever vaccination. Study-level findings and limits: Only a small proportion of the clonotypes turned up in both the CD4 and the CD8 compartments, likely arising from convergent recombination.

The germline gives CDR1 MNHEY, CDR2 SVGEGT. Trimming shortened V by 5 bases and J by 5 bases, and 16 bases separated the two germline ends. The CDR3 runs 15 residues. Notes on this clonotype: Its antigen is unknown.

TCRdb reprocessed the 5' RACE reads via MiXCR and lists one record per CDR3 protein. The sample carries approximately 150,000 distinct CDR3 sequences, roughly 8.2% recorded once. Source: CD4+ T cells sorted from PBMCs, taken 5 days after the yellow fever booster vaccination. The sequence was collected from a man aged 25 to 40 who received the YFV17D yellow fever vaccine. The V call is TRBV6-2 or TRBV6-3, the J call TRBJ2-1, with D unresolved. The chain's CDR3 is CASSRLSLKDNEQFF. The DNA of the CDR3 is TGTGCCAGCAGTAGACTGAGCCTCAAGGACAATGAGCAGTTCTTC.